This TCR beta chain originates from a study of regulatory T cells in long-lasting Graves disease. Overall study results and limits: Having only a small sample size may have limited accuracy. Persistent Graves' patients showed less TCR diversity than newly diagnosed ones.

This CDR3 comprises 14 residues. Trimming shortened V by 3 bases and J by 7 bases, and 16 bases separated the two germline ends. Germline V CDR1 and CDR2: KGHSH, LQKENI. Time point indicated: newly diagnosed GD, antithyroid drugs for less than 3 months. PBMCs were the source of the RNA used for TCR sequencing. Libraries of TCR beta came from iRepertoire HTBI primers plus Arm-PCR of CDR3 regions. Per the study methods: The samples included 60 to 65 TRBV and some 14 TRBJ segments. Via MiXCR, TCRdb re-called the multiplex PCR reads, giving one row per CDR3 protein. The V and J calls were determined by TCRdb, not by the authors. The data contain about 220,000 distinct CDR3 sequences, approximately 19% of them singletons. This clonotype was observed a single time. As yet, its antigen is unknown. These same records also appear under a second study, on T cells in Graves' hyperthyroidism and ophthalmopathy.

This receptor was identified in a woman in her twenties or thirties with Graves disease. This chain links TRBV18 with TRBJ2-7; weak D call: TRBD1 (6 bases). The sample was peripheral blood mononuclear cells (PBMCs), taken at new diagnosis, from a patient treated with antithyroid drugs. CDR3 sequence (DNA): TGTGCCAGCTCACCCGCGCCTACAGGGAATGAGCAGTACTTC. It is translated as CASSPAPTGNEQYF.